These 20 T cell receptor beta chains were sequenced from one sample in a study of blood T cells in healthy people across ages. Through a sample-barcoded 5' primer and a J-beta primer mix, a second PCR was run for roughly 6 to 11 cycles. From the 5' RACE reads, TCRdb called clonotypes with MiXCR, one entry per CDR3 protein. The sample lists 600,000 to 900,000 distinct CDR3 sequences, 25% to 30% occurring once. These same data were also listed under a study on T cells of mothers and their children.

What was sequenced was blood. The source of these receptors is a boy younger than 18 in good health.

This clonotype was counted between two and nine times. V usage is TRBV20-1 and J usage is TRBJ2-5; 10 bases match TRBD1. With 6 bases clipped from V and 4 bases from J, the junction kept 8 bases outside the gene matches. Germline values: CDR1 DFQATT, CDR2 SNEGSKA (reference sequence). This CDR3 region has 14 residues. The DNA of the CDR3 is TGCAGTGCGGACTGGGACAGGGGCCCAGAGACCCAGTACTTC. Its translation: CSADWDRGPETQYF.

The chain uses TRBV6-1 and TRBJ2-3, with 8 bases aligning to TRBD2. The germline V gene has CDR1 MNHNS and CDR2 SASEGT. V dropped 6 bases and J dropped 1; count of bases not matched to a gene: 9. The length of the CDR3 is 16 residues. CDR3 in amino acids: CASRPPSGGGTDTQYF. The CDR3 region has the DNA TGTGCCAGCAGGCCCCCAAGCGGGGGCGGCACAGATACGCAGTATTTT.

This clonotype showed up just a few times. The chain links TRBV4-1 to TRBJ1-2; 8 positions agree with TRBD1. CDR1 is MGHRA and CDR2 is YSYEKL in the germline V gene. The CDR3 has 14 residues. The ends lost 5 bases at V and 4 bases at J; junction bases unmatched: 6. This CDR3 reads CASSALGQVYGYTF. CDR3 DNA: TGCGCCAGCAGCGCACTGGGACAGGTCTATGGCTACACCTTC.

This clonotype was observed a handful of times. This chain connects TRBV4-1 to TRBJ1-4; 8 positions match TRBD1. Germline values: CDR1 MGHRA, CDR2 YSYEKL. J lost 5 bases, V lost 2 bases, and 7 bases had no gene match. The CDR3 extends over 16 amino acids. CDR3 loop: CASSQFNRGKNEKLFF. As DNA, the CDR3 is TGCGCCAGCAGCCAATTCAACAGGGGGAAAAATGAAAAACTGTTTTTT.

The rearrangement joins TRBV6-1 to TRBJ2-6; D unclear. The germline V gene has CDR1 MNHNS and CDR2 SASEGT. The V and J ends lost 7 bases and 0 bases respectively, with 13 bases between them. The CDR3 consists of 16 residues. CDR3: CASTNLTSSGANVLTF. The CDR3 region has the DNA TGTGCCAGCACTAACCTGACGAGCTCTGGGGCCAACGTCCTGACTTTC.

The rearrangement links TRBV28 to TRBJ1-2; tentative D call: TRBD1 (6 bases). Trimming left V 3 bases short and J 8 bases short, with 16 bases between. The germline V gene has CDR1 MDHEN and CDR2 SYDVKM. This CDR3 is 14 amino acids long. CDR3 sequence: CASSFGGARHGYTF. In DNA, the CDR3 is TGTGCCAGCAGTTTCGGGGGGGCGCGGCACGGCTACACCTTC.

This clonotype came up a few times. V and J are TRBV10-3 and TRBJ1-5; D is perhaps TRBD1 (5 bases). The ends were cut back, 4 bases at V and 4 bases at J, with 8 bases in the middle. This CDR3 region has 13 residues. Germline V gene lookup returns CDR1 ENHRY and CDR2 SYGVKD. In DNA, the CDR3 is TGTGCCATCAGTGGCGGGGGGAATCAGCCCCAGCATTTT. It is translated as CAISGGGNQPQHF.

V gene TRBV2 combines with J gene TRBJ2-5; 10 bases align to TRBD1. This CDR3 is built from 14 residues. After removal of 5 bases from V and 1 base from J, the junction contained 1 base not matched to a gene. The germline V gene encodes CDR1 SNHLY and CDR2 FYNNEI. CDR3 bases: TGTGCCAGCAGTTGGACAGGGGGCCAAGAGACCCAGTACTTC. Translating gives CASSWTGGQETQYF.

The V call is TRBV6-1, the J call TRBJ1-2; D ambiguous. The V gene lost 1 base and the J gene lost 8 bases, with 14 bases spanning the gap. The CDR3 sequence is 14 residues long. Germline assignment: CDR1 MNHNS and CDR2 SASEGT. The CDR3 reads CASSEGEGFGGYTF. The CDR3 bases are TGTGCCAGCAGTGAAGGAGAGGGCTTTGGAGGCTACACCTTC.

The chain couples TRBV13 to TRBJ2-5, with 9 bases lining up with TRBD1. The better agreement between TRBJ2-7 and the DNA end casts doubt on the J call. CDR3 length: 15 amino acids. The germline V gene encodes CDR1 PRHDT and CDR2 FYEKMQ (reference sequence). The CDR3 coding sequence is TGTGCCAGCAGCGCCCCGGACAGGGGCAGGAACGAGCAGTACTTC. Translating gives CASSAPDRGRNEQYF.

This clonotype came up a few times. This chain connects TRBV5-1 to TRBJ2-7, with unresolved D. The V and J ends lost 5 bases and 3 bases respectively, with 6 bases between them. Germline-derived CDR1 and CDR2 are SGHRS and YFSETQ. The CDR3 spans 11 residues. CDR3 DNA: TGCGCCAGCAGGGACGGCTACGAGCAGTACTTC. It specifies CASRDGYEQYF.

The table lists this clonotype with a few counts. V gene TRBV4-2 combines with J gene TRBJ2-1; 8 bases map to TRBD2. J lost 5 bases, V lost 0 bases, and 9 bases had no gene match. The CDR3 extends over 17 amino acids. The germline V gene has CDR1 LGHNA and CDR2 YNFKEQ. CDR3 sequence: CASSQDRERGYHNEQFF. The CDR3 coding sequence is TGTGCCAGCAGCCAAGATAGGGAGCGGGGGTACCACAATGAGCAGTTCTTC.

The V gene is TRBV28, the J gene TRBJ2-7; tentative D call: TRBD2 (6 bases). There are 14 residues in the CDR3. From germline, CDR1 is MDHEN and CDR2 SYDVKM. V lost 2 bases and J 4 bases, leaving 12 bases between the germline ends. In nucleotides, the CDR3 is TGTGCCAGCAGTTTAGGAGGGTTCGGGTACGAGCAGTACTTC. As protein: CASSLGGFGYEQYF.

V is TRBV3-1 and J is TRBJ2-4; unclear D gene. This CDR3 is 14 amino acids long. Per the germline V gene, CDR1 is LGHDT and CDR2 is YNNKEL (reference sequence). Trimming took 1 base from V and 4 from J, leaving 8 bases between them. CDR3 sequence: CASSQGKGKNIQYF. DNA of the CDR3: TGTGCCAGCAGCCAAGGGAAAGGGAAAAACATTCAGTACTTC. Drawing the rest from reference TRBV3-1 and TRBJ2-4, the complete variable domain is DTAVSQTPKYLVTQMGNDKSIKCEQNLGHDTMYWYKQDSKKFLKIMFSYNNKELIINETVPNRFSPKSPDKAHLNLHINSLELGDSAVYFCASSQGKGKNIQYFGAGTRLSVL.

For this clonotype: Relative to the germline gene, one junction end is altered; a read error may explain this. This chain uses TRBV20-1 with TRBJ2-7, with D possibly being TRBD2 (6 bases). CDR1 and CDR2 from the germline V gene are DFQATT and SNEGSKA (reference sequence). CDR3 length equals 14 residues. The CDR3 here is CGALGGTGSYEQYF. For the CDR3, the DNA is TGCGGTGCACTTGGGGGGACGGGGTCCTACGAGCAGTACTTC.

CDR3 DNA sequence: TGTGCCAGCAGTAGAGCCTCTGAAGCTTTCTTT. Protein product: CASSRASEAFF. The gene calls are TRBV28 and TRBJ1-1; D unresolved. V was clipped by 5 bases and J by 6 bases, with 7 bases between them. CDR1 MDHEN and CDR2 SYDVKM come from the germline V gene. The CDR3 is made up of 11 amino acids.

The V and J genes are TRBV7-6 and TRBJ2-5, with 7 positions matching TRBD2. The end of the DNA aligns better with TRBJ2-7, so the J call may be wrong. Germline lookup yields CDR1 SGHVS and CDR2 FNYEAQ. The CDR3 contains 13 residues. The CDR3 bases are TGTGCCAGCAGCCGGGGGGTCCTCTACGAGCAGTACTTC. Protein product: CASSRGVLYEQYF.

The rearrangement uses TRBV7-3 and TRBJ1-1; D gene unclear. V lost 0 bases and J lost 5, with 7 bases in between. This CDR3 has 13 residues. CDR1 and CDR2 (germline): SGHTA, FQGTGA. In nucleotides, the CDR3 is TGTGCCAGCAGCTTAACCGGCAAGACTGAAGCTTTCTTT. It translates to CASSLTGKTEAFF.

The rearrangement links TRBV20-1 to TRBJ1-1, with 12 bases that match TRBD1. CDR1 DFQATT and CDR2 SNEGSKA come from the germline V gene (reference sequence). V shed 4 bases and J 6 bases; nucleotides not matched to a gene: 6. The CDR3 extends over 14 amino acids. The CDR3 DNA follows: TGCAGTGCTACTCCGGGACAGGGGGCGTCTGAAGCTTTCTTT. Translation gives CSATPGQGASEAFF.

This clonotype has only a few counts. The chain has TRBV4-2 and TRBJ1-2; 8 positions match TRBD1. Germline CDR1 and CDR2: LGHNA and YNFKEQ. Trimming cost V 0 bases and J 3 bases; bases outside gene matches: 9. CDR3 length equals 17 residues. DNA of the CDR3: TGTGCCAGCAGCCAAGAAGAGTGGCAGGGGGCGGACTATGGCTACACCTTC. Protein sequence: CASSQEEWQGADYGYTF.